This is a list of T cell receptor beta chains from one sample in a study of blood T cells in healthy people across ages. TCRdb used MiXCR to reprocess the 5' RACE reads, holding one entry per CDR3 protein. The sample consists of roughly 500,000 distinct CDR3 sequences, 25% to 30% of them appearing once. The sequenced material came from blood. These receptors were taken from a woman in her seventies in good health. Both conserved end residues are part of each CDR3. A D gene is named only where the DNA matches it firmly. Some rows mark clone size as missing; the rest say once, few, many or name a class of expanded clone.

clone size | J gene | V gene | D gene | CDR3 protein | CDR3 DNA
once | TRBJ2-1 | TRBV3-1 | TRBD2 | CASSQELAGVSYNEQFF | TGTGCCAGCAGCCAAGAGTTAGCGGGGGTTTCCTACAATGAGCAGTTCTTC
few | TRBJ1-1 | TRBV7-2 | . | CTSRPSGRNTEAFF | TGTACCAGCAGGCCCTCAGGGAGGAACACTGAAGCTTTCTTT
few | TRBJ2-2 | TRBV7-9 | TRBD1 | CASSHRTGGTGELFF | TGTGCCAGCAGCCATCGGACAGGGGGCACCGGGGAGCTGTTTTTT
few | TRBJ2-5 | TRBV7-8 | . | CASSRGSAREAQYF | TGTGCCAGCAGCCGTGGATCCGCAAGAGAGGCCCAGTACTTC
. | TRBJ2-5 | TRBV13 | TRBD2 | CASSLGVLLAGEQETQYF | TGTGCCAGCAGTCTAGGGGTTTTACTAGCGGGGGAGCAAGAGACCCAGTACTTC
. | TRBJ2-3 | TRBV9 | . | CASSVEGITDTQYF | TGTGCCAGCAGCGTAGAAGGAATCACAGATACGCAGTATTTT
. | TRBJ2-3 | TRBV6-5 | . | CASSCSASTDTQYF | TGTGCCAGCAGTTGCTCAGCGAGCACAGATACGCAGTATTTT
. | TRBJ1-3 | TRBV11-2 | . | CASSLDGTGGGYTIYF | TGTGCCAGCAGCTTAGATGGTACAGGTGGAGGATACACCATATATTTT
few | TRBJ1-6 | TRBV4-2 | . | CASSQALGGANSPLHF | TGTGCCAGCAGCCAAGCCTTGGGGGGCGCAAATTCACCCCTCCACTTT
many | TRBJ1-1 | TRBV11-2 | . | CASSFRDTEAFF | TGTGCCAGCAGCTTCAGGGACACTGAAGCTTTCTTT
few | TRBJ1-2 | TRBV12-3/TRBV12-4 | TRBD1 | CASSLNHGQGGSNYGYTF | TGTGCCAGCAGTTTAAACCACGGACAGGGTGGTTCAAACTATGGCTACACCTTC
. | TRBJ1-2 | TRBV12-5 | . | CASGLVLGGGGYTF | TGTGCTAGTGGTTTGGTACTAGGAGGGGGTGGCTACACCTTC
few | TRBJ2-2 | TRBV10-3 | TRBD2 | CAISGGLAGGRTGELFF | TGTGCCATCAGTGGGGGACTAGCGGGGGGACGGACCGGGGAGCTGTTTTTT
few | TRBJ1-1 | TRBV20-1 | . | CSAVTYTEAFF | TGCAGTGCTGTAACTTACACTGAAGCTTTCTTT
few | TRBJ2-7 | TRBV12-3/TRBV12-4 | . | CASSLLGGTYEQYF | TGTGCCAGCAGTTTATTAGGCGGGACCTACGAGCAGTACTTC
. | TRBJ2-7 | TRBV7-7 | . | CASSPRRGVAYEQYF | TGTGCCAGCAGCCCCCGCAGGGGTGTCGCCTACGAGCAGTACTTC
. | TRBJ1-1 | TRBV9 | TRBD1 | CASSVDRGNTEAFF | TGTGCCAGCAGCGTAGACAGGGGGAACACTGAAGCTTTCTTT
many | TRBJ1-3 | TRBV7-9 | . | CASSLDGNTIYF | TGTGCCAGCAGCTTAGATGGAAACACCATATATTTT
many | TRBJ1-1 | TRBV29-1 | TRBD1 | CSGDRGNTEAFF | TGCAGCGGTGACAGGGGCAACACTGAAGCTTTCTTT
. | TRBJ1-2 | TRBV4-2 | . | CASSQDLRDRRRDGYTF | TGTGCCAGCAGCCAAGACCTCCGCGACAGGCGAAGGGATGGCTACACCTTC
. | TRBJ2-1 | TRBV24-1 | . | CATSDSGLGGAGNNEQFF | TGTGCCACCAGTGATTCGGGATTAGGGGGCGCGGGGAACAATGAGCAGTTCTTC
few | TRBJ1-1 | TRBV6-5 | TRBD1 | CASSAGQGGTEAFF | TGTGCCAGCAGTGCGGGACAGGGGGGCACTGAAGCTTTCTTT